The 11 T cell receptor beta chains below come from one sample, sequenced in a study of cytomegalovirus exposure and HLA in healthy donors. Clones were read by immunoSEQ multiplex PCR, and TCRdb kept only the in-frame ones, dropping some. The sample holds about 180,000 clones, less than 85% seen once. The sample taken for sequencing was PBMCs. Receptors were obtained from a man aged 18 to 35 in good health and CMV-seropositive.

CDR3 region: CASSFVLVAGVGEQYF. The CDR3 DNA reads as TGTGCCAGCAGTTTTGTCTTGGTAGCGGGGGTGGGCGAGCAGTACTTC. The genes are TRBV27 and TRBJ2-7; 9 bases are a match to TRBD2. This CDR3 has 16 amino acids. V trimming: 3 bases; J trimming: 6 bases; junction bases outside the gene matches: 12. Germline-derived CDR1 and CDR2 are MNHEY and SMNVEV (reference sequence).

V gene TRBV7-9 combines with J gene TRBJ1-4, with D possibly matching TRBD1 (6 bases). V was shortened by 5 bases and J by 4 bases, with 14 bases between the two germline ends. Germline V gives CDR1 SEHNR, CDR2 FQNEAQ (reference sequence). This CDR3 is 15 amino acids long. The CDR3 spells CASSLSQGNNEKLFF. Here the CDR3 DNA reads TGTGCCAGCAGCCTGTCCCAGGGGAATAATGAAAAACTGTTTTTT.

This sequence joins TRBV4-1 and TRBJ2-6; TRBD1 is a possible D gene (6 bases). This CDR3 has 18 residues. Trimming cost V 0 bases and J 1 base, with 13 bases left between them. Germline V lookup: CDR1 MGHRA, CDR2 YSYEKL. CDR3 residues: CASSQDGQSKSGANVLTF. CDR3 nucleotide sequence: TGCGCCAGCAGCCAAGATGGACAGTCTAAATCTGGGGCCAACGTCCTGACTTTC.

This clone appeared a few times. Written as DNA, the CDR3 is TGTGCCACCAGCGGAGGACAGGGGGCAGCTAACTCACCCCTCCACTTT. This translates into CATSGGQGAANSPLHF. This chain links TRBV15 with TRBJ1-6, with 11 bases aligning to TRBD1. The germline V gene has CDR1 LNHNV and CDR2 YYDKDF (reference sequence). J lost 10 bases, V lost 5 bases, and 10 bases had no gene match. The CDR3 is 16 amino acids. Looking up the rest from reference TRBV15 and TRBJ1-6 gives the full variable domain: DAMVIQNPRYQVTQFGKPVTLSCSQTLNHNVMYWYQQKSSQAPKLLFHYYDKDFNNEADTPDNFQSRRPNTSFCFLDIRSPGLGDTAMYLCATSGGQGAANSPLHFGNGTRLTVT.

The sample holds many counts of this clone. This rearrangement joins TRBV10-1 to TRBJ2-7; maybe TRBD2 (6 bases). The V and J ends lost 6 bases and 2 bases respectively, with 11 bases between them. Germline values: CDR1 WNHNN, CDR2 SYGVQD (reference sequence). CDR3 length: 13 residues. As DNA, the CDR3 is TGCGCCAGCAGCGGGAGTCCACCCTACGAGCAGTACTTC. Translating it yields CASSGSPPYEQYF.

The CDR3 DNA reads TGTGCCAGCAGCTTACCCCTCAGCGGGAGAGGCACAGATACGCAGTATTTT. This gives the protein CASSLPLSGRGTDTQYF. The genes are TRBV7-8 and TRBJ2-3; 8 nucleotides align to TRBD2. CDR1 and CDR2 from the germline V gene are SGHVS and FQNEAQ. J was trimmed by 1 base and V by 2 bases; bases with no gene match: 8. This CDR3 spans 17 amino acids.

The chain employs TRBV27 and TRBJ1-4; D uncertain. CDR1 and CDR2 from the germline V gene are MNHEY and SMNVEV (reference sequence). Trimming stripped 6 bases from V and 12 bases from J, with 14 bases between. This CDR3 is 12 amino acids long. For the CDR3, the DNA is TGTGCCAGCAGGACGGAAGAAGAGGAACTGTTTTTT. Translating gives CASRTEEEELFF. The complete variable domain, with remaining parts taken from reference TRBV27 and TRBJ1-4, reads EAQVTQNPRYLITVTGKKLTVTCSQNMNHEYMSWYRQDPGLGLRQIYYSMNVEVTDKGDVPEGYKVSRKEKRNFPLILESPSPNQTSLYFCASRTEEEELFFGSGTQLSVL.

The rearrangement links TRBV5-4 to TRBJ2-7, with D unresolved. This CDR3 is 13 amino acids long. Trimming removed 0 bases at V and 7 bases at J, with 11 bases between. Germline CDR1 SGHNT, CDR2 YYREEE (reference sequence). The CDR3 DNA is TGTGCCAGCAGCTTGGACTTCGCCGGGGAGCAGTACTTC. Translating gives CASSLDFAGEQYF.

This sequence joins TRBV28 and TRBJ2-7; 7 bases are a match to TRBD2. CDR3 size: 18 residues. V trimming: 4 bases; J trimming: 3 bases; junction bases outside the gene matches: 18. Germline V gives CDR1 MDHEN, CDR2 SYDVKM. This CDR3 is CASSSKGLRDYGDYEQYF. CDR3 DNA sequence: TGTGCCAGCAGTTCCAAGGGACTACGAGACTACGGGGACTACGAGCAGTACTTC.

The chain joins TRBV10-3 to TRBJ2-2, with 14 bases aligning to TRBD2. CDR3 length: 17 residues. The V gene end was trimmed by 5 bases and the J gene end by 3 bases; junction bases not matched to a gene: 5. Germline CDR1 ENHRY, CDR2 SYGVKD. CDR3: CAISTGLAGADTGELFF. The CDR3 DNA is TGTGCCATCAGTACGGGACTAGCGGGAGCGGACACCGGGGAGCTGTTTTTT.

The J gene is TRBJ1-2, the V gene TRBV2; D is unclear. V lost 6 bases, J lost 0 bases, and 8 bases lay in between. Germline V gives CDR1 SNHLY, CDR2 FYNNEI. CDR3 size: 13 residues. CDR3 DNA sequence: TGTGCCAGCAGCGGTCTCTCTAACTATGGCTACACCTTC. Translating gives CASSGLSNYGYTF.